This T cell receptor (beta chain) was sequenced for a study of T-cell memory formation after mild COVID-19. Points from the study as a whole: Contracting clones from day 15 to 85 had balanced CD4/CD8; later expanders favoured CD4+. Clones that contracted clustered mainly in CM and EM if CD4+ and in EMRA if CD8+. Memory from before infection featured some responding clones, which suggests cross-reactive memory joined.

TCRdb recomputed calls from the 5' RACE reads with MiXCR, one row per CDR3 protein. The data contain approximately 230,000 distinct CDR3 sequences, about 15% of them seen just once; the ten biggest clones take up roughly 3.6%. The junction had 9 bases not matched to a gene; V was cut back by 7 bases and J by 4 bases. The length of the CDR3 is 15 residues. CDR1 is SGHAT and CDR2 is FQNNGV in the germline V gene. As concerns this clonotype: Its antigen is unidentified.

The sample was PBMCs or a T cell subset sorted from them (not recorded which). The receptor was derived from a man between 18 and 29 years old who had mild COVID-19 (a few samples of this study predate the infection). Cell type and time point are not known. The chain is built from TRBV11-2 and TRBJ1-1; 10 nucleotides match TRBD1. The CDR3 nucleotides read TGTGCCAGCAACCCTCGGACAGGGGGGGCCACTGAAGCTTTCTTT. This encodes CASNPRTGGATEAFF.